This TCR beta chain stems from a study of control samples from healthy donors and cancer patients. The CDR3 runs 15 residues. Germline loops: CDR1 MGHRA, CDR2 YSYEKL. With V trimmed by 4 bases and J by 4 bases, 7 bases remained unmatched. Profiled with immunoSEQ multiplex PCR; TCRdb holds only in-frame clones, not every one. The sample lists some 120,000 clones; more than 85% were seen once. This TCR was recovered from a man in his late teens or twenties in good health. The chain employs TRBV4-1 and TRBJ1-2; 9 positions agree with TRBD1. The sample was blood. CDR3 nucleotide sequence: TGCGCCAGCAGCCCCCGGACAGGGGCCCGCTATGGCTACACCTTC. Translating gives CASSPRTGARYGYTF.